This TCR beta chain was sequenced during a study of beta chain features in type 1 diabetes. cDNA synthesis used the whole RNA isolate, giving expressed TCRB sequences. Data came from immunoSEQ multiplex PCR; TCRdb stores just in-frame clones and leaves some out. The sample has fewer than 200,000 clones, 10% to 15% seen once. This clone was counted between two and nine times. Its antigen remains unidentified. General observations from the study: A pattern of fewer insertions and more deletions at VDJ junctions was seen in type 1 diabetes patients. Patients and controls would share equally any PCR tilt toward shorter templates. Relative to healthy donors, patients appeared to have naive, central memory and Treg TCRB repertoires that were more similar.

The specimen sequenced was central memory CD4+ T cells from blood. The TCR was taken from a woman aged 18 to 35 in good health.

The CDR3 reads CAWNRGREYQPQHF. The CDR3 DNA follows: TGTGCCTGGAACAGGGGGCGCGAGTACCAGCCCCAGCATTTT. The chain combines TRBV30 with TRBJ1-5, with 9 bases matching TRBD1. Trimming took 4 bases from V and 7 from J; bases not matched to a gene: 8. The CDR3 sequence is 14 residues long. Germline V gives CDR1 GTSNPN, CDR2 SVGIG (reference sequence).